Listed here are 5 T cell receptor beta chains from one sample, sequenced in a study of CD8 T cells in Susac syndrome (dated by TCRdb to between 2019 and 2020). The library relied on the immunoSEQ multiplex PCR assay. RNA was extracted using the RNeasy kit, and roughly 0.5 to 1 microgram was reverse transcribed with random hexamers. TCRdb ran its own pipeline on the public reads, namely fastp trimming at Q25 and MiXCR clone calling, and kept in-frame beta chains. Identical CDR3 protein sequences are pooled into one entry, listed with their most common genes and DNA. Present in this sample are some 130,000 distinct CDR3 sequences, approximately 95% of which were seen just once. About 0.18% of the sample rests with the top ten. The sample was CD8+ T cells from PBMCs. These TCRs come from a human donor with Susac syndrome.

This clonotype was observed a handful of times. This chain joins TRBV27 and TRBJ2-3, with unresolved D. The CDR3 loop spans 11 amino acids. V shed 3 bases and J shed 4 bases, with 2 bases lying between them. Germline values: CDR1 MNHEY, CDR2 SMNVEV (reference sequence). For the CDR3, the DNA is TGTGCCAGCAGTTTTTCAGATACGCAGTATTTT. Its protein is CASSFSDTQYF.

The chain carries TRBV5-5 and TRBJ2-7; no firm D call. With 3 bases removed from V and 2 bases from J, the gap between germline ends came to 12 bases. The length of the CDR3 is 14 residues. In germline, CDR1 is SGHKS, CDR2 YYEKEE (reference sequence). The CDR3 DNA reads as TGTGCCAGCAGCTCACCCGATTTAACCTACGAGCAGTACTTC. Its translation: CASSSPDLTYEQYF.

The V gene is TRBV11-2, the J gene TRBJ2-7; D not certain. The CDR3 contains 12 residues. Trimming cost V 7 bases and J 7 bases, with 14 bases left between them. Germline CDR1 reads SGHAT; CDR2 reads FQNNGV. The CDR3 protein is CASMSPPNEQYF. CDR3 nucleotide sequence: TGTGCCAGCATGTCTCCCCCTAATGAGCAGTACTTC.

V is TRBV7-6 and J is TRBJ2-3, with a possible D match to TRBD2 (6 bases). Germline-derived CDR1 and CDR2 are SGHVS and FNYEAQ. CDR3 size: 16 residues. With 2 bases removed from V and 1 base from J, the gap between germline ends came to 13 bases. The CDR3: CASSLLPTGGTDTQYF. The CDR3 bases are TGTGCCAGCAGCTTATTGCCTACGGGGGGCACAGATACGCAGTATTTT.

V is TRBV12-3 or TRBV12-4 and J is TRBJ2-6; 8 nucleotides match TRBD1. The CDR3 totals 19 residues. The V segment lost 6 bases and the J segment 0 bases; nucleotides outside the gene matches: 13. The CDR3 sequence is CASRSGQGDSSSGANVLTF. In DNA, the CDR3 is TGTGCCAGCAGATCTGGACAGGGCGACTCCTCCTCTGGGGCCAACGTCCTGACTTTC.